This TCR beta chain was retrieved from a study of cytomegalovirus exposure and HLA in healthy donors. For the study at large: In terms of ancestry, the Caucasian-associated cluster contained 75% to 90% of the 350 to 450 genotyped donors.

In the PCR, 60 Vbeta and 13 Jbeta primers were used. Sequencing used immunoSEQ multiplex PCR; TCRdb keeps in-frame clones, though not all of them. The sample includes some 79,000 clones, 63% of them seen just once. The V gene's germline CDR1 is SQVTM and CDR2 ANQGSEA. This CDR3 comprises 15 residues. V shed 2 bases and J shed 4 bases, with 14 bases lying between them. Note on this clone: Antigen specificity is unknown.

Study-wide results and caveats: Presence/absence analyses rested on an assumption that sequencing depth was roughly uniform across donors.

The origin of this receptor is a woman aged 40 to 55 in good health and CMV-seropositive. The sequenced material came from PBMCs. The chain couples TRBV29-1 to TRBJ2-2; D not certain. The CDR3 DNA is TGCAGCGTTGAACCCCGAATCTACTTCACCGGGGAGCTGTTTTTT. Amino acid sequence: CSVEPRIYFTGELFF.